The clone carrying this T cell receptor beta chain was counted a few times. Its antigen remains unidentified. This specimen comes from a study of post-analysis software for immune sequencing data. TCR beta cDNA libraries included unique molecular identifiers. There were about 1 to 10 million T cells, and 400,000 to 650,000 cDNA molecules came from them. TCRdb fed the PCR reads into MiXCR, producing one record per CDR3 protein. The repertoire holds about 400,000 distinct CDR3 sequences, around 33% seen once, with about an eighth in the top ten. From germline, CDR1 is MNHEY and CDR2 SVGAGI. V dropped 2 bases and J dropped 8; count of bases not matched to a gene: 5. The CDR3 has 14 amino acids. The study, taken as a whole, reports: Compared against controls, patients with multiple sclerosis displayed significantly lower normalized Chao1 diversity. TRBV segments more frequent in patients than in controls numbered roughly 5 and included TRBV5-6, TRBV5-1 and TRBV20-1.

Sequenced: blood. The V and J genes are TRBV6-5 and TRBJ2-4; 8 bases map to TRBD1. The sequence derives from a girl under 18 with multiple sclerosis. The CDR3 coding sequence is TGTGCCAGCAGTTACCAGGGGGCGCGAGACATTCAGTACTTC. This encodes CASSYQGARDIQYF.